This entry describes one TCR beta chain. The sample originates from a study of T cell changes during pregnancy in multiple sclerosis. Repertoires were generated with immunoSEQ multiplex PCR, while TCRdb's copy carries only in-frame clones and drops some. Of about 13,000 clones listed, more than 70% are singletons. This CDR3 has 16 residues. The germline V gene encodes CDR1 KGHSH and CDR2 LQKENI. The V gene lost 1 base and the J gene lost 0 bases, with 10 bases spanning the gap. The material sequenced was CD8+ T cells from peripheral blood mononuclear cells, taken in the first trimester of pregnancy. The source of this sequence is a female donor with multiple sclerosis, enrolled in a pregnancy study. The genes are TRBV18 and TRBJ2-1; maybe TRBD2 (5 bases). This CDR3 reads CASSPQRSRSYNEQFF. The CDR3 DNA is TGTGCCAGCTCACCACAGCGGTCCCGCTCCTACAATGAGCAGTTCTTC.